The rows below give T cell receptor beta chains drawn from one sample of a study of blood T cell repertoires in COVID-19. Data came from immunoSEQ multiplex PCR; TCRdb stores just in-frame clones and leaves some out. This table holds 70,000 or so clones, over 80% found once. The specimen was peripheral blood. These receptors originate from a man aged 50 to 59 with COVID-19, enrolled during active disease. Each CDR3 is given without its conserved first and last residue.

CDR3 protein: AWSVRDRREAF; V gene: TRBV30
CDR3 protein: ASSPLEWRATDQPQH; V gene: TRBV6-6
CDR3 protein: ASSISGGTYEQY; V gene: TRBV19
CDR3 protein: ASSPGGSGANVLT; V gene: TRBV5-1
CDR3 protein: ASSPDKNTEAF; V gene: TRBV7-3
CDR3 protein: ASSTSGSTDTQY; V gene: TRBV19
CDR3 protein: ASSAQGREGKYEQY; V gene: TRBV6-1
CDR3 protein: ASSDRVEGYGYT; V gene: TRBV2
CDR3 protein: AIRRREQGGELF; V gene: TRBV10-3
CDR3 protein: ASSEMRETQY; V gene: TRBV6-5
CDR3 protein: ASSSGTGDSGELF; V gene: TRBV6-2/TRBV6-3
CDR3 protein: ASSLSRGTDTQY; V gene: TRBV28
CDR3 protein: ASSQDPYTEAF; V gene: TRBV3-1/TRBV3-2
CDR3 protein: ASTNLAGGKDEQY; V gene: TRBV5-4
CDR3 protein: ASSLGGLAGLGETQY; V gene: TRBV11-3
CDR3 protein: ASSSPGQGRSPLH; V gene: TRBV28
CDR3 protein: ASGLAGGDTQY; V gene: TRBV2
CDR3 protein: ASSLRGQGMGQETQY; V gene: TRBV7-9
CDR3 protein: ASSLGGLSLSYEQY; V gene: TRBV11-2
CDR3 protein: ASSDGTYEQY; V gene: TRBV28
CDR3 protein: ASSDGDQPQH; V gene: TRBV6-1
CDR3 protein: ASRAGYSPLH; V gene: TRBV5-6
CDR3 protein: ASSLGLAGANEQF; V gene: TRBV5-1
CDR3 protein: ASSLRTGVNAEAF; V gene: TRBV28
CDR3 protein: ASSTQGAGANVLT; V gene: TRBV28
CDR3 protein: ASNPGSGRVQETQY; V gene: TRBV7-2
CDR3 protein: ASRGQGRLSYGYT; V gene: TRBV6-6
CDR3 protein: ATSSLGTSGGEEQF; V gene: TRBV15
CDR3 protein: ASSDVAGNTDTQY; V gene: TRBV6-1
CDR3 protein: ASSGQVANYGYT; V gene: TRBV9
CDR3 protein: ASSVGADGNYGYT; V gene: TRBV9
CDR3 protein: ASSIPRGDTGELF; V gene: TRBV19
CDR3 protein: ASSREQGREFGYT; V gene: TRBV18
CDR3 protein: ASTPEGLPGSPLH; V gene: TRBV6-4
CDR3 protein: ASSMSSVNTEAF; V gene: TRBV19
CDR3 protein: ASSVAGGGPTDTQY; V gene: TRBV9
CDR3 protein: ASSTRGSEAF; V gene: TRBV28
CDR3 protein: ASSLNRAHEQF; V gene: TRBV7-2
CDR3 protein: ASSRSRNGQF; V gene: TRBV11-3
CDR3 protein: ASRFEVDGGGQPQH; V gene: TRBV5-8
CDR3 protein: ASSRALASTGELF; V gene: TRBV7-3
CDR3 protein: ASSQEASYEQF; V gene: TRBV4-1
CDR3 protein: ASRIQAGGYEQY; V gene: TRBV2
CDR3 protein: ASNADLGPQH; V gene: TRBV2
CDR3 protein: ASSPCPRDSY; V gene: TRBV7-2
CDR3 protein: AWSVPGGPYEQY; V gene: TRBV30
CDR3 protein: ASSLRGAGGRTGELF; V gene: TRBV7-3
CDR3 protein: ASSIRGGTGELF; V gene: TRBV7-8
CDR3 protein: ASARGTQYGYT; V gene: TRBV2
CDR3 protein: ASSLGVNFNQPQH; V gene: TRBV11-2